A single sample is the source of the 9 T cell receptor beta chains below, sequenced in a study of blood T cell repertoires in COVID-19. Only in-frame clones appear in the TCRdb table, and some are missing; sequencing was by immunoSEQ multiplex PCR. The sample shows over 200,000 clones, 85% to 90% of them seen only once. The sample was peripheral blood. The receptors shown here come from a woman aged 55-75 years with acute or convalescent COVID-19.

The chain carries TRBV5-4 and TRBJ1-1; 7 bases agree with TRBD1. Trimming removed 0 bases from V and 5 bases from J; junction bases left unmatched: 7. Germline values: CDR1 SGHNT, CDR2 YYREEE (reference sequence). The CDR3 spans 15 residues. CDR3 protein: CASSLAPRGRTEAFF. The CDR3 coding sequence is TGTGCCAGCAGCTTGGCCCCCAGGGGGAGAACTGAAGCTTTCTTT.

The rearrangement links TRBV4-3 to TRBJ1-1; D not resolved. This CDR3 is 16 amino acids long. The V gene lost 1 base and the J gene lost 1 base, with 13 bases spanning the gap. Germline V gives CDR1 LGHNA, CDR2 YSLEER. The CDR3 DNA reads TGCGCCAGCAGCCAAGGTCGGTTTAGAGGGAACACTGAAGCTTTCTTT. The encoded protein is CASSQGRFRGNTEAFF.

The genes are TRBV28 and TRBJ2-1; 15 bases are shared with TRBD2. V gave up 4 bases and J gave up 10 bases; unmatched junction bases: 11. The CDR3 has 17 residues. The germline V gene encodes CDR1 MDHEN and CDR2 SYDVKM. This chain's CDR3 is CASSSNWGLAGGKEQFF. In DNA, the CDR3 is TGTGCCAGCAGTTCGAATTGGGGACTAGCGGGAGGCAAAGAGCAGTTCTTC.

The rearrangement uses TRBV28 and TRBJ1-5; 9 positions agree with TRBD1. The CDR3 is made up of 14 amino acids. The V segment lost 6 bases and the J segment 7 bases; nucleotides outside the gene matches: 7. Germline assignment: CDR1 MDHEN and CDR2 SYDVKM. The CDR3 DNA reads TGTGCCAGCAGCCCCCGACAGGGGGGACAGCCCCAGCATTTT. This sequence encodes CASSPRQGGQPQHF.

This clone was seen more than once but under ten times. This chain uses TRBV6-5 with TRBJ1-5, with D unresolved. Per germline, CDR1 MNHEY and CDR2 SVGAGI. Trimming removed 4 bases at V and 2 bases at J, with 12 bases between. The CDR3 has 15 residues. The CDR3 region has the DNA TGTGCCAGCAGTTCCAAATGGCAGGGCAATCAGCCCCAGCATTTT. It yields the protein CASSSKWQGNQPQHF.

Here the CDR3 reads CASSELTNEKLFF. Here the CDR3 DNA reads TGTGCCAGCAGTGAGTTAACTAATGAAAAACTGTTTTTT. The chain couples TRBV28 to TRBJ1-4; D is uncertain. The germline gives CDR1 MDHEN, CDR2 SYDVKM. The V and J ends lost 5 bases and 1 base respectively, with 5 bases between them. CDR3 length: 13 amino acids.

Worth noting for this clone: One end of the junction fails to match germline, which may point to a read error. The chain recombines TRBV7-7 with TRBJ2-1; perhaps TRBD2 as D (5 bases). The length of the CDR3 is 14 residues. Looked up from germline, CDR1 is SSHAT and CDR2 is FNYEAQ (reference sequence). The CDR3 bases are TGTGCTAGCAGCTTAGTGATTGGGAGCTATGAGCAGTTCTTC. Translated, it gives CASSLVIGSYEQFF.

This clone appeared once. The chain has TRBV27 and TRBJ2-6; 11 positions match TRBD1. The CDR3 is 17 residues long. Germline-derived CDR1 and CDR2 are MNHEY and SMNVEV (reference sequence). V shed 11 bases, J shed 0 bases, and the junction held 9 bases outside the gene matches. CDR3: CALAGTGGHSGANVLTF. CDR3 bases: TGTGCCCTAGCCGGGACAGGGGGTCACTCTGGGGCCAACGTCCTGACTTTC.

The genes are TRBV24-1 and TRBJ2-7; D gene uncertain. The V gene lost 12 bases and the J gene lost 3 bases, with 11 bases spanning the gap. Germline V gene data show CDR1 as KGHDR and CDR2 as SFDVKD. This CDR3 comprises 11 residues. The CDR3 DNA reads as TGTGCCGCCTCCTCGGGCTACGAGCAGTACTTC. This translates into CAASSGYEQYF.